This T cell receptor beta chain is from a study of T-cell memory formation after mild COVID-19. Across the whole study: The TCR clusters were mostly specific to one donor.

Study observations and caveats: Contracting clones localized mainly to CM and EM when CD4+ and mainly to EMRA when CD8+. Pre-infection memory harbored some responding clones, suggesting cross-reactive memory joined.

After 5'RACE with constant-segment primers, TCR alpha and TCR beta cDNA libraries carrying sample barcodes and UMIs were obtained. TCRdb analysed the 5' RACE reads with MiXCR anew, one entry per CDR3 protein. The profile shows hundreds of thousands of distinct CDR3 sequences, more than 15% of them singletons. As to this clonotype: Its antigen remains unidentified. This could be a read error, since a much larger clone is one nucleotide away.

The TCR sequence derives from a man aged 18 to 30 who had mild COVID-19 (a few samples of this study predate the infection). Cell type and time point are not known. The specimen was PBMCs or a T cell subset sorted from them (not recorded which).

This CDR3 is CASSYSAGYGQYF. Written as DNA, the CDR3 is TGTGCCAGCAGTTACTCGGCAGGCTACGGGCAGTACTTC. The rearrangement joins TRBV6-2 or TRBV6-3 to TRBJ2-7; no clear D gene. Germline V lookup: CDR1 MNHEY, CDR2 SVGEGT. The CDR3 spans 13 residues.